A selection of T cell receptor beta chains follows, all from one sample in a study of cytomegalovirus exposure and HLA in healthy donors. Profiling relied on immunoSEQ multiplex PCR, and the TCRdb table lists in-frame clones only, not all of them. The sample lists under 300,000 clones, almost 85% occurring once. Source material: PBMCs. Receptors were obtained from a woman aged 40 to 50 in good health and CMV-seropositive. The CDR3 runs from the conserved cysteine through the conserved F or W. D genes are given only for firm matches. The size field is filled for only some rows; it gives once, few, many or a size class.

cdr3_aa: CASSPNSYEQYF
cdr3_nt: TGTGCCAGCTCCCCTAACTCCTACGAGCAGTACTTC
d_call: -
v_call: TRBV27
clone_size: once
j_call: TRBJ2-7

cdr3_aa: CASSDPQRGKEKLFF
cdr3_nt: TGTGCCAGCAGCGACCCCCAAAGAGGTAAAGAAAAACTGTTTTTT
d_call: -
v_call: TRBV6-1
clone_size: -
j_call: TRBJ1-4

cdr3_aa: CASSFFGGPGNTIYF
cdr3_nt: TGTGCCAGCAGCTTTTTCGGGGGGCCGGGAAACACCATATATTTT
d_call: -
v_call: TRBV7-2
clone_size: -
j_call: TRBJ1-3

cdr3_aa: CASSTRQGGTDTQYF
cdr3_nt: TGTGCCAGCAGCACCCGACAGGGGGGCACAGATACGCAGTATTTT
d_call: TRBD1
v_call: TRBV7-2
clone_size: -
j_call: TRBJ2-3

cdr3_aa: CASSLDGISNQPQYF
cdr3_nt: TGCGCCAGCAGCTTGGACGGGATTAGCAATCAGCCCCAGTATTTT
d_call: -
v_call: TRBV5-1
clone_size: -
j_call: TRBJ2-3

cdr3_aa: CASNPSSNTEAFF
cdr3_nt: TGTGCCAGCAATCCCTCCTCGAACACTGAAGCTTTCTTT
d_call: -
v_call: TRBV6-1
clone_size: -
j_call: TRBJ1-1

cdr3_aa: CASSPRTGSGTEAFF
cdr3_nt: TGTGCCAGTAGTCCGAGGACAGGTTCGGGCACTGAAGCTTTCTTT
d_call: TRBD1
v_call: TRBV19
clone_size: -
j_call: TRBJ1-1

cdr3_aa: CASSSSNTPNEKLFF
cdr3_nt: TGTGCCAGCAGCTCCTCAAACACCCCAAATGAAAAACTGTTTTTT
d_call: -
v_call: TRBV7-2
clone_size: -
j_call: TRBJ1-4

cdr3_aa: CASSRGTSGGETQYF
cdr3_nt: TGTGCCAGCAGTAGAGGGACTAGCGGGGGAGAGACCCAGTACTTC
d_call: TRBD2
v_call: TRBV7-9
clone_size: few
j_call: TRBJ2-5

cdr3_aa: CASSPPQRVNSNQPQHF
cdr3_nt: TGTGCCAGCAGCCCCCCCCAGCGGGTAAATAGCAATCAGCCCCAGCATTTT
d_call: -
v_call: TRBV28
clone_size: -
j_call: TRBJ1-5

cdr3_aa: CASSPPGRGTDTQYF
cdr3_nt: TGTGCCAGCTCACCACCGGGCAGGGGCACAGATACGCAGTATTTT
d_call: -
v_call: TRBV18
clone_size: -
j_call: TRBJ2-3

cdr3_aa: CASSQFSTASSPLHF
cdr3_nt: TGTGCCAGCAGCCAGTTCTCGACAGCCAGTTCACCCCTCCACTTT
d_call: -
v_call: TRBV28
clone_size: -
j_call: TRBJ1-6

cdr3_aa: CASSTTETQETQYF
cdr3_nt: TGTGCCAGCAGTACGACAGAGACACAAGAGACCCAGTACTTC
d_call: -
v_call: TRBV7-8
clone_size: -
j_call: TRBJ2-5

cdr3_aa: CASRSGGQPQHF
cdr3_nt: TGTGCCAGCAGGTCAGGGGGTCAGCCCCAGCATTTT
d_call: TRBD1
v_call: TRBV27
clone_size: -
j_call: TRBJ1-5

cdr3_aa: CASSQDVRFYEQYF
cdr3_nt: TGTGCCAGCAGCCAAGACGTCAGGTTCTACGAGCAGTACTTC
d_call: -
v_call: TRBV14
clone_size: -
j_call: TRBJ2-7

cdr3_aa: CASSLDGAINQPQHF
cdr3_nt: TGCGCCAGCAGCTTGGATGGGGCTATTAATCAGCCCCAGCATTTT
d_call: -
v_call: TRBV5-1
clone_size: -
j_call: TRBJ1-5

cdr3_aa: CASSPQGAGHEQYF
cdr3_nt: TGTGCCAGCTCACCACAGGGGGCTGGCCACGAGCAGTACTTC
d_call: TRBD1
v_call: TRBV18
clone_size: -
j_call: TRBJ2-7

cdr3_aa: CASSLFVVGEPQHF
cdr3_nt: TGTGCCAGCAGTTTGTTCGTGGTAGGAGAGCCCCAGCATTTT
d_call: -
v_call: TRBV28
clone_size: few
j_call: TRBJ1-5

cdr3_aa: CASSWGSSGGIRAQYF
cdr3_nt: TGTGCCAGCAGTTGGGGTTCTAGCGGGGGGATCCGGGCCCAGTACTTC
d_call: TRBD2
v_call: TRBV6-5
clone_size: once
j_call: TRBJ2-5

cdr3_aa: CASSSPPPGSYNEQFF
cdr3_nt: TGTGCCAGCAGCTCCCCTCCCCCGGGATCCTACAATGAGCAGTTCTTC
d_call: -
v_call: TRBV11-3
clone_size: -
j_call: TRBJ2-1

cdr3_aa: CASTRLAESSYEQYF
cdr3_nt: TGTGCCAGCACCCGACTAGCGGAAAGCTCCTACGAGCAGTACTTC
d_call: TRBD2
v_call: TRBV11-2
clone_size: -
j_call: TRBJ2-7